The subject of this entry is one T cell receptor (beta chain). Antigen unknown. This entry comes from a study of blood T cells in healthy people across ages. Findings and limits, study-wide: Naive T cell percentage by flow cytometry tracked strongly with beta diversity.

Together with a sample-barcoded 5' primer, a J-beta primer mix was included in a second PCR lasting about 6 to 11 cycles. A template-switch adaptor containing 12 random nucleotides labeled each cDNA molecule. MiXCR, run by TCRdb on the 5' RACE reads, gives a single entry per CDR3 protein. The sample yields fewer than 950,000 distinct CDR3 sequences, about 53% seen once. This CDR3 region has 15 residues. Germline V gene lookup returns CDR1 SGDLS and CDR2 YYNGEE. With V trimmed by 3 bases and J by 3 bases, 6 bases remained unmatched. This chain links TRBV9 with TRBJ2-7; 10 positions match TRBD1. The sample was blood. This TCR was recovered from a man of 80 years or more in good health. CDR3 DNA: TGTGCCAGCAGCGCCCACGGGACAGGGGACTACGAGCAGTACTTC. Its translation is CASSAHGTGDYEQYF.